The 25 T cell receptor beta chains below were found in one sample sequenced in a study of regulatory T cells in long-lasting Graves disease. Specified time point: newly diagnosed GD, antithyroid drugs for less than 3 months. The TCR library was prepared using RNA isolated from PBMCs. HTBI primers from iRepertoire and Arm-PCR of CDR3 regions yielded the TCR beta libraries. TCRdb reprocessed the multiplex PCR reads with MiXCR, giving one entry per CDR3 protein. The table includes 450,000 to 500,000 distinct CDR3 sequences, around 15% detected once. These data were also reused for a study on T cells in Graves' hyperthyroidism and ophthalmopathy.

The specimen comprised peripheral blood mononuclear cells (PBMCs), sampled at new diagnosis, from a patient treated with antithyroid drugs. Receptors originate from a man in his forties with Graves disease.

This clonotype has a count of ten or more. The V call is TRBV28, the J call TRBJ1-1; D unclear. Trimming left V 3 bases short and J 3 bases short, with 8 bases between. Germline V CDR1 and CDR2: MDHEN, SYDVKM. This CDR3 spans 13 amino acids. CDR3 coding DNA: TGTGCCAGCAGTTTGTTGGGAGACACTGAAGCTTTCTTT. Translation gives CASSLLGDTEAFF.

This clonotype was seen repeatedly, ten times or more. V is TRBV18 and J is TRBJ2-1; D possibly corresponds to TRBD2 (6 bases). Germline CDR1 is KGHSH and CDR2 is LQKENI. The CDR3 spans 12 residues. V was shortened by 6 bases and J by 8 bases, with 11 bases between the two germline ends. The CDR3 sequence: CASSDSGYEQFF. The CDR3 nucleotides are TGTGCCAGCTCGGATAGCGGCTATGAGCAGTTCTTC.

The chain recombines TRBV7-8 with TRBJ2-3; D is ambiguous. Trimming shortened V by 6 bases and J by 6 bases, and 13 bases separated the two germline ends. The CDR3 has 13 residues. The V gene's germline CDR1 is SGHVS and CDR2 FQNEAQ. In DNA form, the CDR3 reads TGTGCCAGCAGTGAGGAAGGATTCGATACGCAGTATTTT. Residues: CASSEEGFDTQYF.

This clonotype turned up a few times. The chain is built from TRBV6-5 and TRBJ2-2; no reliable D call. The CDR3 totals 13 residues. Germline CDR1 and CDR2: MNHEY and SVGAGI. V dropped 2 bases and J dropped 5 bases, with 6 bases sitting between them. This chain's CDR3 is CASSYRQTGELFF. DNA of the CDR3: TGTGCCAGCAGTTACAGGCAGACCGGGGAGCTGTTTTTT.

The V gene is TRBV6-2 or TRBV6-3, the J gene TRBJ1-1, with a weak D call TRBD1 (6 bases). Germline CDR1 is MNHEY and CDR2 is SVGEGT. Trimming shortened V by 4 bases and J by 7 bases, and 10 bases separated the two germline ends. The CDR3 loop spans 12 amino acids. The CDR3 coding sequence is TGTGCCAGCAGTTCCCGGACAGATGAAGCTTTCTTT. This encodes CASSSRTDEAFF.

The CDR3 is CASSHTGTGGNTEAFF. The CDR3 DNA reads TGTGCCAGCAGCCACACCGGGACAGGGGGGAACACTGAAGCTTTCTTT. V gene TRBV11-2 combines with J gene TRBJ1-1; 11 nucleotides align to TRBD1. The CDR3 consists of 16 residues. Germline V gives CDR1 SGHAT, CDR2 FQNNGV. With V trimmed by 5 bases and J by 1 base, 6 bases remained unmatched.

There are many counts of this clonotype. The V and J genes are TRBV30 and TRBJ2-1; unclear D gene. The length of the CDR3 is 12 residues. Germline V gene sequence: CDR1 GTSNPN, CDR2 SVGIG (reference sequence). V lost 3 bases and J 5 bases, leaving 8 bases between the germline ends. CDR3 nucleotide sequence: TGTGCCTGGAGCATTACACACAATGAGCAGTTCTTC. Protein: CAWSITHNEQFF.

As to this clonotype: A read error may be the cause here, since a much bigger clone is one base away. This sequence joins TRBV6-2 or TRBV6-3 and TRBJ2-1, with D hard to call. The germline CDR1 and CDR2 sequences are MNHEY and SVGEGT. V lost 0 bases and J lost 9, with 12 bases in between. The CDR3 spans 14 residues. The CDR3 DNA reads TGTGCCAGCAGTTACTCCGCGGAAATCGGTGAGCAGTTCTTC. It encodes CASSYSAEIGEQFF.

This clonotype was detected ten times or more. V is TRBV7-9 and J is TRBJ2-7; D is perhaps TRBD1 or TRBD2 (5 bases each). V lost 6 bases and J 0 bases, leaving 12 bases between the germline ends. The length of the CDR3 is 14 residues. Germline V CDR1 and CDR2: SEHNR, FQNEAQ (reference sequence). The CDR3 bases are TGTGCCAGCAGTTCAATTGGGGGCTCCTACGAGCAGTACTTC. Translated: CASSSIGGSYEQYF.

The CDR3: CASSLEDRTQAFF. The CDR3, as DNA: TGTGCCAGCAGCTTGGAAGACAGGACCCAAGCTTTCTTT. The V gene is TRBV5-5, the J gene TRBJ1-1; TRBD1 is a possible D gene (6 bases). The length of the CDR3 is 13 residues. V lost 0 bases to trimming and J lost 9 bases, with 12 bases between them. The germline CDR1 and CDR2 sequences are SGHKS and YYEKEE (reference sequence). The variable domain in full, with the rest retrieved from reference TRBV5-5 and TRBJ1-1, is DAGVTQSPTHLIKTRGQQVTLRCSPISGHKSVSWYQQVLGQGPQFIFQYYEKEERGRGNFPDRFSARQFPNYSSELNVNALLLGDSALYLCASSLEDRTQAFFGQGTRLTVV.

This clonotype was seen repeatedly, ten times or more. The gene calls are TRBV5-6 and TRBJ1-5; 10 bases line up with TRBD1. This CDR3 is 13 amino acids long. J was trimmed by 14 bases and V by 4 bases; bases with no gene match: 9. Germline-derived CDR1 and CDR2 are SGHDT and YYEEEE. The CDR3 loop is CASSRDRGAVKHF. CDR3 bases: TGTGCCAGCAGCAGGGACAGGGGAGCAGTCAAGCATTTT.

This clonotype showed up many times. The chain is built from TRBV11-2 and TRBJ2-2; D unresolved. V lost 7 bases and J 7 bases, leaving 10 bases between the germline ends. Germline V gene data show CDR1 as SGHAT and CDR2 as FQNNGV. This CDR3 has 12 residues. Here the CDR3 DNA reads TGTGCCAGCAATGTCATGGGCGGGGAGCTGTTTTTT. As protein: CASNVMGGELFF.

There are many counts of this clonotype. This chain connects TRBV29-1 to TRBJ2-7, with no clear D. The germline V gene has CDR1 SQVTM and CDR2 ANQGSEA. There are 17 residues in the CDR3. With 4 bases removed from V and 1 base from J, the gap between germline ends came to 23 bases. Here the CDR3 reads CSVGNRDTEGESYEQYF. CDR3 in DNA: TGCAGCGTTGGGAACCGCGACACCGAAGGCGAATCCTACGAGCAGTACTTC.

This clonotype has ten or more counts. V gene TRBV6-5 combines with J gene TRBJ2-7; D is possibly TRBD1 (6 bases). This CDR3 is 15 amino acids long. The germline V and J ends were trimmed by 0 bases and 5 bases, with 14 bases remaining between them. From germline, CDR1 is MNHEY and CDR2 SVGAGI. DNA of the CDR3: TGTGCCAGCAGTTACTCTGGGACAACACTGGACGAGCAGTACTTC. Translating it yields CASSYSGTTLDEQYF.

This clonotype showed up many times. The J gene is TRBJ1-1, the V gene TRBV28; D unclear. The V gene lost 6 bases and the J gene lost 1 base, with 6 bases spanning the gap. The germline CDR1 and CDR2 sequences are MDHEN and SYDVKM. CDR3 length: 12 residues. CDR3 amino acids: CASSLSNTEAFF. The CDR3 bases are TGTGCCAGCAGCCTATCGAACACTGAAGCTTTCTTT.

This clonotype occurred many times. CDR3 sequence (DNA): TGCGCCAGCAGCTTGGAAGGTTCGCGCAATCAGCCCCAGCATTTT. This encodes CASSLEGSRNQPQHF. This chain connects TRBV5-1 to TRBJ1-5; unclear D gene. CDR1 and CDR2 from the germline V gene are SGHRS and YFSETQ. The V end was cut by 0 bases, the J end by 2 bases, with 9 bases between. The CDR3 extends over 15 amino acids.

This clonotype was picked up one time. This sequence joins TRBV5-1 and TRBJ2-1, with D perhaps TRBD2 (7 bases). The germline V gene encodes CDR1 SGHRS and CDR2 YFSETQ. The V gene lost 4 bases and the J gene lost 10 bases, with 21 bases spanning the gap. The CDR3 contains 15 residues. The CDR3 nucleotides read TGCGCCAGCAGCATTGGGGGCGGGAGATTTGACGAGCAGTTCTTC. Amino acids: CASSIGGGRFDEQFF.

This clonotype appeared many times. This sequence joins TRBV5-6 and TRBJ2-5, with a weak D call TRBD2 (5 bases). CDR1 is SGHDT and CDR2 is YYEEEE in the germline V gene. This CDR3 is built from 15 residues. Deletions cut 0 bases from V and 5 bases from J, with 14 bases between. The CDR3 region is CASSLVARSGETQYF. In DNA form, the CDR3 reads TGTGCCAGCAGCTTGGTAGCGCGGTCCGGGGAGACCCAGTACTTC.

V and J are TRBV28 and TRBJ1-1; perhaps TRBD1 as D (6 bases). The CDR3 length is 14 residues. The germline CDR1 and CDR2 sequences are MDHEN and SYDVKM. V was shortened by 6 bases and J by 7 bases, with 18 bases between the two germline ends. The DNA of the CDR3 is TGTGCCAGCAGCCCCGGGGGGGGGGCCTTTGAAGCTTTCTTT. Its translation is CASSPGGGAFEAFF.

This clonotype was counted ten times or more. The chain recombines TRBV20-1 with TRBJ2-7; TRBD2 aligns across 13 bases. CDR3 length equals 16 residues. V lost 4 bases and J lost 2; bases outside the gene matches: 8. Germline assignment: CDR1 DFQATT and CDR2 SNEGSKA (reference sequence). CDR3 amino acids: CSATKPGTSGAYEQYF. CDR3 DNA sequence: TGCAGTGCTACAAAACCCGGGACTAGCGGGGCCTACGAGCAGTACTTC.

This clonotype was picked up many times. The genes are TRBV20-1 and TRBJ2-4; D is ambiguous. V dropped 6 bases and J dropped 3 bases, with 15 bases sitting between them. Germline V CDR1 and CDR2: DFQATT, SNEGSKA (reference sequence). The CDR3 is 14 residues long. In nucleotides, the CDR3 is TGCAGTGCCTCGCTGGGGATGGGCAAAAACATTCAGTACTTC. Protein product: CSASLGMGKNIQYF.

In this sample, this clonotype turned up many times. This chain links TRBV28 with TRBJ1-2, with D perhaps TRBD1 (6 bases). The length of the CDR3 is 12 residues. V was clipped by 10 bases and J by 2 bases, with 11 bases between them. Germline assignment: CDR1 MDHEN and CDR2 SYDVKM. CDR3 in amino acids: CAIHDRNYGYTF. The CDR3 region has the DNA TGTGCCATCCACGACAGGAACTATGGCTACACCTTC.

This clonotype was observed many times. The chain employs TRBV18 and TRBJ2-7; D is uncertain. CDR1 and CDR2 (germline): KGHSH, LQKENI. V was trimmed by 0 bases and J by 0 bases, leaving 6 bases between them. There are 14 residues in the CDR3. CDR3 region: CASSPPSDSYEQYF. The CDR3 nucleotides read TGTGCCAGCTCACCACCTAGTGACTCCTACGAGCAGTACTTC.

In DNA, the CDR3 is TGTGCCAGTAATACCAATTCACGGGTGAACACTGAAGCTTTCTTT. Translating it yields CASNTNSRVNTEAFF. The chain employs TRBV19 and TRBJ1-1; no reliable D call. Per the germline V gene, CDR1 is LNHDA and CDR2 is SQIVND (reference sequence). The CDR3 totals 15 residues. Trimming took 7 bases from V and 0 from J, leaving 15 bases between them.

The V gene is TRBV3-1, the J gene TRBJ2-1, with 13 bases matching TRBD2. CDR3 size: 14 residues. CDR1 and CDR2 (germline): LGHDT, YNNKEL (reference sequence). V gave up 5 bases and J gave up 9 bases; unmatched junction bases: 4. The DNA for the CDR3 is TGTGCCAGCAGCGAACTAGCGGGAGGGCCTGAGCAGTTCTTC. Protein sequence: CASSELAGGPEQFF.